The present T cell receptor beta chain was sequenced within a study of CD8 T cells in ankylosing spondylitis. The V end was cut by 0 bases, the J end by 11 bases, with 9 bases between. The germline V gene encodes CDR1 SGHDT and CDR2 YYEEEE. The CDR3 covers 12 residues. It was by quantitative 5'-RACE with molecular barcodes that TCR beta libraries were made. TCRdb reanalysed the 5' RACE reads using MiXCR and keeps one entry per CDR3 protein. Of fewer than 750,000 distinct CDR3 sequences in the sample, roughly 20% are singletons; the top ten hold 15% to 20%. This clonotype was seen more than once but under ten times. Its target is unknown. The study's findings and limits: What appeared characteristic of ankylosing spondylitis blood was a TCR beta motif of 7 or 8 highly homologous variants.

The receptor was derived from a male donor with ankylosing spondylitis. The rearrangement uses TRBV5-6 and TRBJ2-1; D is ambiguous. Sequenced input: blood, either unsorted or a sorted T cell fraction (not recorded which). The CDR3 nucleotides read TGTGCCAGCAGCTTGGGCGCGCCCAAGCAGTTCTTC. Translated: CASSLGAPKQFF.